A single sample gave rise to the 18 T cell receptor beta chains below, sequenced in a study of cytomegalovirus exposure and HLA in healthy donors. PCR primers comprised 60 Vbeta and 13 Jbeta primers. Produced via immunoSEQ multiplex PCR; TCRdb's table is partial and in-frame only. The sample holds 150,000 to 200,000 clones; about 88% are singletons and the top ten take roughly 2.2%. Sequenced sample: PBMCs. Receptor source: a young man in good health and CMV-seropositive.

In this sample, this clone turned up a few times. This chain links TRBV6-6 with TRBJ1-1; D is unresolved. V was clipped by 0 bases and J by 5 bases, with 13 bases between them. The CDR3 is 15 residues long. Germline V gene data show CDR1 as MNHNY and CDR2 as SVGAGI (reference sequence). This CDR3 reads CASSYSFLSATEAFF. As DNA, the CDR3 is TGTGCCAGCAGTTACTCGTTCTTGAGTGCAACTGAAGCTTTCTTT.

The chain couples TRBV12-5 to TRBJ1-5; D is unresolved. CDR1 is LGHNT, CDR2 FRNRAP, per germline. CDR3 length: 15 amino acids. Trimming cost V 3 bases and J 7 bases, with 16 bases left between them. CDR3 DNA: TGTGCTAGTGGTTTAATGGAGTCAGGAGGACAGCCCCAGCATTTT. It is translated as CASGLMESGGQPQHF.

The chain joins TRBV5-7 to TRBJ1-2; the match to TRBD1 covers 8 bases. TRBV5-7 is assigned to the ORF class and has an uncertain function. The CDR3 has 13 amino acids. V lost 5 bases and J lost 8; bases outside the gene matches: 8. The DNA for the CDR3 is TGTGCCAGCAGTCCCGGACAGGGATCCGGCTACACCTTC. It specifies CASSPGQGSGYTF.

V gene TRBV25-1 combines with J gene TRBJ1-6; TRBD1 agrees at 7 bases. V lost 5 bases to trimming and J lost 8 bases; unmatched junction nucleotides: 6. This CDR3 has 14 residues. CDR1 and CDR2 (germline): MGHDK, SYGVNS. Written as DNA, the CDR3 is TGTGCCAGCAGTAAAACAGACAGGGATTCACCCCTCCACTTT. Its translation: CASSKTDRDSPLHF. The full variable domain, with the rest looked up from reference TRBV25-1 and TRBJ1-6, is EADIYQTPRYLVIGTGKKITLECSQTMGHDKMYWYQQDPGMELHLIHYSYGVNSTEKGDLSSESTVSRIRTEHFPLTLESARPSHTSQYLCASSKTDRDSPLHFGNGTRLTVT.

This chain uses TRBV4-2 with TRBJ1-1; the D gene is possibly TRBD1 (6 bases). CDR3 length: 17 amino acids. Germline V gives CDR1 LGHNA, CDR2 YNFKEQ. V lost 0 bases and J 0 bases, leaving 14 bases between the germline ends. The CDR3 DNA follows: TGTGCCAGCAGCCAAGATATTGGGGGCGCGGTGAACACTGAAGCTTTCTTT. It specifies CASSQDIGGAVNTEAFF.

The gene calls are TRBV27 and TRBJ2-7, with 7 bases aligning to TRBD1. V shed 6 bases and J 2 bases; nucleotides not matched to a gene: 10. CDR3 length: 15 amino acids. Germline assignment: CDR1 MNHEY and CDR2 SMNVEV (reference sequence). The CDR3 DNA reads TGTGCCAGCAGGGACCCCGGGACAGCTCCCTACGAGCAGTACTTC. Translation gives CASRDPGTAPYEQYF.

Concerning this clone: The junction differs from germline at one of its ends, possibly a read error. The chain joins TRBV7-9 to TRBJ2-7; 8 positions agree with TRBD1. CDR3 size: 15 residues. Germline V CDR1 and CDR2: SEHNR, FQNEAQ (reference sequence). The CDR3 sequence: CSSSRSGGSKDEQYF. The DNA of the CDR3 is TGTTCCAGCAGCCGATCAGGGGGCAGTAAGGACGAGCAGTACTTC.

In regard to this clone: Germline and junction disagree at one end, which may indicate a read error. V and J are TRBV4-1 and TRBJ2-5; TRBD1 agrees at 8 bases. The germline V gene has CDR1 MGHRA and CDR2 YSYEKL. The CDR3 runs to 17 residues. CDR3 nucleotides: TGCACCAGCAGCCATAACCCGGGACAGGAGAACCAAGAGACCCAGTACTTC. Amino acid sequence: CTSSHNPGQENQETQYF.

The chain has TRBV2 and TRBJ1-2; perhaps TRBD1 as D (6 bases). V lost 6 bases and J 4 bases, leaving 12 bases between the germline ends. Per germline, CDR1 SNHLY and CDR2 FYNNEI. There are 13 residues in the CDR3. The CDR3 protein is CASRDSTLYGYTF. The CDR3 DNA sequence: TGTGCCAGCAGGGACAGTACGCTCTATGGCTACACCTTC. Supplemented by reference TRBV2 and TRBJ1-2, the full variable domain reads EPEVTQTPSHQVTQMGQEVILRCVPISNHLYFYWYRQILGQKVEFLVSFYNNEISEKSEIFDDQFSVERPDGSNFTLKIRSTKLEDSAMYFCASRDSTLYGYTFGSGTRLTVV.

The chain recombines TRBV2 with TRBJ2-6; D is possibly TRBD1 (6 bases). Trimming took off 5 bases at V and 2 bases at J, with 10 bases between the two ends. CDR3 size: 15 residues. Germline CDR1 is SNHLY and CDR2 is FYNNEI. Here the CDR3 reads CASSQQGAGANVLTF. The CDR3 region has the DNA TGTGCCAGCAGTCAACAGGGAGCTGGGGCCAACGTCCTGACTTTC.

This clone showed up just once. This chain uses TRBV9 with TRBJ1-5, with a possible D match to TRBD1 (5 bases). CDR1 is SGDLS and CDR2 is YYNGEE in the germline V gene. The CDR3 covers 14 residues. Trimming stripped 3 bases from V and 7 bases from J, with 14 bases between. The CDR3 reads CASSEAPGGQPQHF. CDR3 sequence (DNA): TGTGCCAGCAGCGAGGCCCCCGGGGGACAGCCCCAGCATTTT.

This chain uses TRBV29-1 with TRBJ2-4; 9 bases align to TRBD1. The CDR3 spans 19 residues. Germline V lookup: CDR1 SQVTM, CDR2 ANQGSEA. J was trimmed by 2 bases and V by 5 bases; bases with no gene match: 19. CDR3 loop: CSVFSGEPDRGFSKNIQYF. The CDR3 DNA follows: TGCAGCGTTTTTTCAGGAGAACCCGACAGGGGGTTTTCCAAAAACATTCAGTACTTC.

The chain joins TRBV6-1 to TRBJ2-3, with D perhaps TRBD2 (5 bases). Looked up from germline, CDR1 is MNHNS and CDR2 is SASEGT. The CDR3 sequence is 11 residues long. V was cut by 3 bases and J by 7 bases, with 5 bases left in between. The CDR3 DNA reads TGTGCCAGCAGTGACGGGAATACGCAGTATTTT. Translating it yields CASSDGNTQYF.

For this clone: An end of the junction differs from the germline gene, which may be a read error. This chain uses TRBV29-1 with TRBJ2-4; 7 positions match TRBD2. The CDR3 totals 12 residues. Per the germline V gene, CDR1 is SQVTM and CDR2 is ANQGSEA. CDR3 loop: CSGGGGKNSQYF. As DNA, the CDR3 is TGCAGCGGCGGCGGGGGTAAAAACAGTCAGTACTTC.

The chain carries TRBV4-1 and TRBJ1-1; a weak D match, TRBD1 (5 bases). The CDR3 has 14 amino acids. Trimming cost V 4 bases and J 1 base, with 10 bases left between them. Looked up from germline, CDR1 is MGHRA and CDR2 is YSYEKL. CDR3 DNA sequence: TGCGCCAGCAGCCTCGGGGGATCGAACACTGAAGCTTTCTTT. It is translated as CASSLGGSNTEAFF.

J is TRBJ1-1 and V is TRBV5-1; TRBD1 might be the D (5 bases). Trimming took 4 bases from V and 4 from J, leaving 17 bases between them. There are 15 residues in the CDR3. Germline V gene sequence: CDR1 SGHRS, CDR2 YFSETQ. The DNA for the CDR3 is TGCGCCAGCAGCCTGAATGGGGGGTACGGCACTGAAGCTTTCTTT. It codes for CASSLNGGYGTEAFF. Looking up the rest from reference TRBV5-1 and TRBJ1-1 gives the full variable domain: KAGVTQTPRYLIKTRGQQVTLSCSPISGHRSVSWYQQTPGQGLQFLFEYFSETQRNKGNFPGRFSGRQFSNSRSEMNVSTLELGDSALYLCASSLNGGYGTEAFFGQGTRLTVV.

The chain recombines TRBV7-6 with TRBJ2-3, with D possibly TRBD2 on 6 matching bases. The germline gives CDR1 SGHVS, CDR2 FNYEAQ. This CDR3 has 14 residues. V lost 1 base to trimming and J lost 5 bases, with 10 bases between them. The CDR3 nucleotides are TGTGCCAGCAGCTTAGGGAGGGGCCGAGATACGCAGTATTTT. It specifies CASSLGRGRDTQYF.

V is TRBV9 and J is TRBJ1-1; D is unresolved. The CDR3 is 13 amino acids. Germline V gives CDR1 SGDLS, CDR2 YYNGEE. The ends were cut back, 4 bases at V and 3 bases at J, with 10 bases in the middle. CDR3 sequence (DNA): TGTGCCAGCAGCCCTACCCCTGACACTGAAGCTTTCTTT. Its translation is CASSPTPDTEAFF. The entire variable domain, with the rest obtained from reference TRBV9 and TRBJ1-1, is as follows: DSGVTQTPKHLITATGQRVTLRCSPRSGDLSVYWYQQSLDQGLQFLIQYYNGEERAKGNILERFSAQQFPDLHSELNLSSLELGDSALYFCASSPTPDTEAFFGQGTRLTVV.